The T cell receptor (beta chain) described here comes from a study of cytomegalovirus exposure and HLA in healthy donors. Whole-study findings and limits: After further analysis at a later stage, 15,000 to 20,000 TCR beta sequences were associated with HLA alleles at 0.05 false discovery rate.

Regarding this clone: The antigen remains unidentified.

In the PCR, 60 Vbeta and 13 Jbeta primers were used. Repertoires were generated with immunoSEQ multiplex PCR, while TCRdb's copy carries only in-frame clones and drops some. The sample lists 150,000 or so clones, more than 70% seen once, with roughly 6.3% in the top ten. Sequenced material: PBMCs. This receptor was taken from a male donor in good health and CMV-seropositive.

CDR3 amino acids: CASSLVEGAGTEAFF. The CDR3 DNA sequence: TGTGCCAGCAGCTTAGTCGAGGGGGCTGGCACTGAAGCTTTCTTT. J is TRBJ1-1 and V is TRBV7-2; 7 bases agree with TRBD1. CDR1 and CDR2 (germline): SGHTA, FQGNSA. After removal of 1 base from V and 4 bases from J, the junction contained 6 bases not matched to a gene. CDR3 length: 15 residues. The whole variable domain, remainder taken from reference TRBV7-2 and TRBJ1-1, is GAGVSQSPSNKVTEKGKDVELRCDPISGHTALYWYRQSLGQGLEFLIYFQGNSAPDKSGLPSDRFSAERTGGSVSTLTIQRTQQEDSAVYLCASSLVEGAGTEAFFGQGTRLTVV.